This paragraph reports one TCR beta chain. Clones were sequenced by immunoSEQ multiplex PCR, and TCRdb holds only the in-frame ones, with some missing. The data show 2,000 to 3,000 clones, roughly 26% seen once. V lost 6 bases to trimming and J lost 5 bases; unmatched junction nucleotides: 8. The CDR3 sequence is 14 residues long. Germline V gives CDR1 MNHGY, CDR2 SAAAGT. This entry belongs to a study of sequential checkpoint blockade in melanoma. The treatment here: randomized to nivolumab then ipilimumab (arm A) or the reverse (arm B). The rearrangement joins TRBV6-8 to TRBJ1-1; the match to TRBD1 covers 8 bases. The input for sequencing was tumor tissue (inferred from file names), taken from a patient given nivolumab and ipilimumab in sequence. This receptor was obtained from a human donor with melanoma. The CDR3 sequence: CASSSGQGLTEAFF. The CDR3 region has the DNA TGTGCCAGCAGCTCCGGACAGGGATTAACTGAAGCTTTCTTT.